This TCR beta chain was captured by sequencing in a study of a mutant IDH1 vaccine in newly diagnosed glioma (dated by TCRdb to about 2021). A note on the overall study: Eight vaccinations were administered to patients in weeks 1, 3, 5, 7, 11, 15, 19 and 23, corresponding to visits V03 through V10. Vaccination started 4-6 weeks after radiotherapy alone, or was given together with temozolomide cycles in the groups whose treatment included chemotherapy. Of the approximately 30 treated patients, roughly 60% were male and approximately 40% were female, and the mean age was 40.4 years. Prior to enrollment, patients had been given standard therapy consisting of radiotherapy alone, temozolomide alone, or radiochemotherapy with temozolomide, with the combination given to most patients. Peripheral blood was collected at six visits: V03 (baseline), V05, V07, V10, V12 and V13. Longitudinal TCRB deep sequencing was performed for around 23 treated patients wherever samples were available for exploratory analyses. What the authors observed across the whole study: PBMC samples for TCRB deep sequencing were selected based on availability. It was noted by the authors that analyses of patient blood samples could not be reproduced owing to sample limitations. Immune responses induced by the vaccine were seen in around 93% of patients across multiple MHC alleles. Pseudoprogression seemed to be unrelated to changes in the top peripheral T cell clonotypes found by TCRB sequencing.

Libraries came from the immunoSEQ multiplex PCR assay. The hsTCRB Kit was used according to the manufacturer's protocol to amplify rearranged TCR beta chain sequences. TCRB libraries were sequenced on an Illumina MiSeq. On the study's bioinformatics: The kit vendor's proprietary platform handled demultiplexing, trimming and gene mapping. Sourced from immuneACCESS, this table was stored by TCRdb with only in-frame sequences that have V and J called. A share of the clones is absent; for the studies checked, an unresolved V gene accounts for under half, and the remainder has no known explanation. The DNA was the basis for D and trimming; V, J and clone size are from that table. Counted in this sample were about 75,000 clones; 90% to 95% of them appeared once. The ten largest account for approximately 0.6% of the sample. With regard to this clone: Its target antigen remains unknown. Per-base qualities were not stored, and no clone one base away is much larger.

The sample's time point, from its label and the paper: week 5, during vaccination. Each vaccine dose, consisting of 300 ug of a 20-mer mutant IDH1 peptide in Montanide, was administered subcutaneously with topical imiquimod. The donors had newly diagnosed IDH1-mutant astrocytomas of WHO grade 3 or 4 that showed loss of nuclear ATRX. The samples were drawn from NOA16, a multicentre, single-arm, open-label phase I trial in Germany that tested a mutant IDH1 peptide vaccine in humans for the first time. Genomic DNA for TCRB sequencing was isolated from EDTA blood with the DNeasy Blood and Tissue Kit. CDR1 and CDR2, looked up from the germline V gene, are MDHEN and SYDVKM. The trim is 6 bases for V and 1 base for J, with a gap of 12 bases between the germline ends. The CDR3 sequence holds 14 residues, the cysteine and phenylalanine included. Of all the DNA, just the CDR3 is kept, 42 bases in frame from base 1.

The chain uses TRBV28 and TRBJ1-1; the D segment cannot be called with confidence. This TCR came from a woman aged 45-65 years with glioma. The sequences come from PBMCs, collected from a glioma patient whose treatment included an IDH1 peptide vaccine. CDR3 loop: CASSSEGGNTEAFF. The sequence in DNA is TGTGCCAGCAGCAGTGAGGGCGGGAACACTGAAGCTTTCTTT.